This T cell receptor (beta chain) was captured by sequencing in a study of vaccination and CD4 T cells after COVID-19. Trimming left V 2 bases short and J 0 bases short, with 14 bases between. CDR3 length: 18 residues. Researchers used the Oncomine TCR Beta short-read assay to sequence DNA from cultured CD4+ T cells. TCRdb recomputed calls from the PCR reads with MiXCR, one row per CDR3 protein. The sample lists about 20,000 distinct CDR3 sequences, around half occurring once. A word on this clonotype: As yet, its antigen is unknown.

Treatment given: roughly nine-day PBMC culture with coronavirus spike peptide pools or control peptides (ViraFEST assay). From the roughly 11-day cultures, CD4+ T cells were isolated by negative selection. The source was CD4+ T cells from blood, cultured in vitro, collected before SARS-CoV-2 vaccination. This chain uses TRBV7-1 with TRBJ2-6; D uncertain. TRBV7-1 belongs to the ORF category, with a function that is uncertain. This receptor was taken from a human donor who had recovered from COVID-19. The DNA of the CDR3 is TGTGCCAGCAGCTCACAACGAACCAGGTTCTCTGGGGCCAACGTCCTGACTTTC. It translates to CASSSQRTRFSGANVLTF.